The present entry profiles one T cell receptor beta chain with its context. It lacks a known antigen. A read error is likely, as this CDR3 ends without the conserved phenylalanine or tryptophan. This sample is drawn from a study of cytomegalovirus exposure and HLA in healthy donors (dated by TCRdb to 2015 to 2018). Study-level background: An earlier analysis of around 600 of the donors reported 250 to 300 Gb of sequence data and about 100 million unique TCR beta sequences from about 180 million T cells. To predict cytomegalovirus infection status, the study combined high-throughput TCR immunosequencing, statistical association of individual TCRs with disease status, and machine learning. The number of donors typed differed by locus, with 629-630 for A, B, C, DRB1 and DQB1, 522 for DQA1, about 610 for DPA1, and around 430 for DPB1. Across approximately 400 genotyped donors of the cohort, an average of roughly 250,000 unique TCR beta nucleotide sequences per donor were sequenced, and about a sixth of those sequences were non-productive. A later genetic analysis used genome-wide SNP genotypes for about 55% of the 666 donors, treating that subset as a discovery cohort. Approximately 310 gigabases of sequencing data and approximately 93 million unique TCR sequences were included in an early release covering roughly 600 HLA-typed donors. Besides the first cohort of under 700 subjects, a separate validation cohort made up of over 100 different subjects was used. Both class I and class II loci were covered by HLA typing, at four-digit resolution. An earlier analysis of 587 of the donors used high-throughput TCR beta sequencing to judge whether each TCR beta V gene segment behaved as functional or pseudogenic. The study aimed to test whether signatures of past pathogen exposure could be identified by cataloging public T cell receptors. To study patterns of TCR occurrence, a later analysis re-analyzed previously published TCR beta repertoires from around 660 donors and added high-resolution HLA genotyping. All discovery cohort repertoires had been generated using a single sequencing platform. Several DR-DQ haplotypes were handled as single units for association and clustering because linkage in the cohort was strong. Rather than drawing on any new phenotypic data, the later analysis identified candidate immune exposures from TCR beta sequences and the way those sequences occurred across donors. The study used immunosequencing to profile the T cell repertoires of about 670 subjects and linked those repertoires to cytomegalovirus serostatus. Donor age, sex, ethnicity and CMV serostatus were compiled together with the repertoire data. Among the roughly 430 genotyped donors, roughly 80% belonged to the genetic ancestry cluster associated with self-reported Caucasian donors.

Library construction relied on the immunoSEQ multiplex PCR assay. For the multiplex PCR, a mixture combining 60 forward primers for TCR Vbeta segments and 13 reverse primers for TCR Jbeta segments was used. A multiplex PCR assay on genomic DNA amplified the CDR3 region of rearranged TCR beta genes. The Illumina HiSeq System was used to sequence the amplified TCR beta libraries as 87-base-pair reads. In the paper's pipeline: A later analysis counted about 76 million unique TCR beta chains across the 550 to 700 repertoires, and roughly 11 million of these chains were shared by at least two donors. Raw reads were error-corrected and collapsed into unique sequences by a nearest-neighbor algorithm in which closely related sequences were merged to remove PCR and sequencing errors. To assign V, D and J gene segments, CDR3 sequences were aligned to IMGT reference sequences. For a sequence to be retained, at least a six-nucleotide match to both a V gene segment and a J gene segment was required. Rearrangements were called productive when the CDR3 lacked stop codons and stayed in frame with V and J; all others were non-productive. Following IMGT convention, CDR3 was defined as the stretch from the second conserved V-encoded cysteine up to the conserved J-encoded phenylalanine. Sequences without an unambiguous match to a single V gene segment were excluded from the earlier analysis of about 600 of the donors. In an earlier analysis of 587 of the donors, a V segment was called functional when productive rearrangements were above 56.7%, and segregating when the standard deviation between donors exceeded 5%. A statistical classification framework was built to diagnose cytomegalovirus status from the catalog of TCR beta chain sequences. In a later analysis, TCR nucleotide sequences were compared against IMGT/GENE-DB human TR gene sequences so that V and J genes could be assigned. Using the TCRdist pipeline, a later analysis assigned CDR3 sequences along with most-parsimonious VDJ recombination scenarios. A later analysis defined each TCR beta chain by its CDR3 amino acid sequence plus V-gene family, and excluded reads lacking a unique V-gene family. As a way to deal with suspected cross-contamination and a sequencing artifact, a later analysis dropped 450 to 600 nucleotide sequences that were highly shared and had low generation probability. In a later analysis, a clonal expansion index was calculated for each public chain from normalized within-repertoire ranks of inferred template counts. In a later analysis, generation probabilities were computed using a VDJ recombination model fitted to out-of-frame rearrangements, and the results were checked against IGoR. A later analysis scored TCR-TCR, TCR-HLA and TCR-CMV co-occurrence with hypergeometric tests, applying a repertoire-size bias correction to TCR pairs. To estimate false discovery rates, a later analysis permuted the HLA or CMV assignments 20 times. In a later analysis, co-occurring TCRs were grouped using DBSCAN, and TCRdist sequence similarity was added for clustering within HLA-allele-positive subsets. Repertoires with fewer than 30,000 or more than 120,000 public chains were left out of co-occurrence clustering, as were about five repertoires with anomalous nucleotide sharing. The immuneACCESS repertoire file appears here via TCRdb, limited to in-frame rearrangements. These files lack a portion of the clones; in checked studies, under half of the deficit traces to unresolved V genes, and the cause of the others is not known. The DNA was the basis for D and trimming; V, J and clone size are from that table. For this sample there are some 70,000 clones; 65% to 70% appear just once. The ten largest clones capture less than 15% of the sample.

V gives up 2 bases and J gives up 13 bases, and the segment between their germline ends measures 15 bases. From a lookup of the germline V gene, CDR1 and CDR2 are MNHEY and SVGAGI. The CDR3 length equals 14 residues, ends included. The sequence is cut down to CDR3 DNA, 42 bases in frame from base 1. Points the paper makes about the study in general: The cohort was sequenced for TCR beta chains only, and without alpha or paired-chain data the features that could be detected were limited. A later analysis reported that several top co-occurrence clusters appeared linked to parvovirus B19, influenza, CMV and Epstein-Barr virus. A later genetic analysis associated a missense DCLRE1C variant with V-gene and J-gene trimming of TCR beta chains, and an independent cohort replicated the association. In a later analysis, the rate of TCR association differed among HLA loci, with DRB1 alleles having the most associated TCRs and HLA-C alleles having the fewest. The earlier analysis of some 540 of the donors excluded approximately 15 rarely observed V segments, including chromosome 9 orphons, because counts were too low. The study listed 150 to 200 TCR beta chains as associated with cytomegalovirus. Across donors, most TCR sequences were observed very rarely, whereas some public TCRs were present in many individuals. A further reported finding was that TCR beta sequences accurately predicted the HLA-A and HLA-B alleles for most subjects in the first cohort. The classifier was reported to diagnose cytomegalovirus status with high specificity and sensitivity in both the original and validation cohorts. CMV serostatus was the only immune exposure information available for the cohort. According to a later analysis, most CMV-associated TCR beta chains appeared to be HLA-restricted, and the HLA associations seemed to be driven largely by CMV exposure. When HLA alleles, especially DR and DQ, strongly co-occurred, attributing TCR associations to individual alleles was difficult. Roughly uniform sequencing depth across donors was assumed in presence/absence analyses, although this assumption may not hold. In an earlier analysis of 587 of the donors, most TCR beta V segments appeared in productive rearrangements about 87% or about 30% of the time, broadly matching IMGT annotations. It was suggested by the authors that the approach could potentially be generalized to other disease states and immunological phenotypes. A later analysis associated about 17,000 TCR beta sequences with specific HLA alleles at a false discovery rate of 0.05. A group of highly shared sequence variants was considered likely to be a technical artifact of the sequencing pipeline. Because some donors lacked HLA typing at each locus, the association tests relied only on the typed subset. Some IMGT-functional V segments, including TRBV6-2 and TRBV6-3, could not be told apart with the 87-base-pair reads, so those segments were excluded. Correlated functional status among segregating V segments might be attributable to linkage disequilibrium, but an unknown experimental factor could not be ruled out. A few of the identified cytomegalovirus-associated TCR beta chains were confirmed in vitro to be specific for cytomegalovirus antigens. A later genetic analysis reported fewer N-insertions in productive TCRs among donors in an Asian-associated ancestry cluster than the approximately 700-donor mean. A later analysis found that HLA-associated TCR beta chains were more clonally expanded and had lower generation probabilities than equally common non-associated chains.

The cohort comprised several hundred healthy bone marrow donors. At the time of sampling, all cohort members were nominally healthy, though unrecorded immune exposures were likely present. The donor tested CMV seropositive, placing the donor among the approximately 290 seropositive members of the cohort. A peripheral blood sample was provided by each donor, and peripheral blood mononuclear cells were used for TCR beta sequencing. Genomic DNA was extracted from the blood cell samples with the Qiagen DNeasy Blood Extraction Kit. This clonotype was obtained from a male donor in good health and CMV-seropositive. The sample was PBMCs. Recombination linked TRBV6-5 to TRBJ1-6; perhaps TRBD1 is the D gene, with 6 bases matching. The CDR3 protein: CASSYVQGRFPLHS. DNA sequence: TGTGCCAGCAGTTACGTCCAGGGGCGGTTTCCCCTCCACTCT.